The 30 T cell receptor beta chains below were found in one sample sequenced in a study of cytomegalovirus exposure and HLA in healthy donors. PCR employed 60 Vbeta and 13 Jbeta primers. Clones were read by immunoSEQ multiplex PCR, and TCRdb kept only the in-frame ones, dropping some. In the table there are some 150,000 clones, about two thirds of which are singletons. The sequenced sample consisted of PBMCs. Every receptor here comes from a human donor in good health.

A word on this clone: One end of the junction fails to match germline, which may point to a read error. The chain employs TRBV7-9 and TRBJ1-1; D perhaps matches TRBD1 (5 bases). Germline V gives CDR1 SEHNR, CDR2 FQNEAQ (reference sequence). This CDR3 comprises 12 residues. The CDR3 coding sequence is TGTTCCAGCAGCTTAGGGGCGCCTGAAGCTTTCTTT. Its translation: CSSSLGAPEAFF. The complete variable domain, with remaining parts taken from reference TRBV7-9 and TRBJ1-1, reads DTGVSQNPRHKITKRGQNVTFRCDPISEHNRLYWYRQTLGQGPEFLTYFQNEAQLEKSRLLSDRFSAERPKGSFSTLEIQRTEQGDSAMYLCSSSLGAPEAFFGQGTRLTVV.

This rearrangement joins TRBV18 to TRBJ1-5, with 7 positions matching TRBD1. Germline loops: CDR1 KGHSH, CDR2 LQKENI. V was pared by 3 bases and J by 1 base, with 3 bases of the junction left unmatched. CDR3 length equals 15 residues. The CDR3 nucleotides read TGTGCCAGCTCACCCAGGACAGGAAGCAATCAGCCCCAGCATTTT. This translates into CASSPRTGSNQPQHF. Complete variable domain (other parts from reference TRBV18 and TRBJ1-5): NAGVMQNPRHLVRRRGQEARLRCSPMKGHSHVYWYRQLPEEGLKFMVYLQKENIIDESGMPKERFSAEFPKEGPSILRIQQVVRGDSAAYFCASSPRTGSNQPQHFGDGTRLSIL.

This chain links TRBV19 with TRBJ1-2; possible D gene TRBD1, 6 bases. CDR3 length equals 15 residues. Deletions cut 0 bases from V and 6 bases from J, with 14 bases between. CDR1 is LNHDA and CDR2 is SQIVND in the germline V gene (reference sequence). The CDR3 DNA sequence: TGTGCCAGTAGTATAGATCTACAGGGTTACGATGGCTACACCTTC. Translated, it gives CASSIDLQGYDGYTF.

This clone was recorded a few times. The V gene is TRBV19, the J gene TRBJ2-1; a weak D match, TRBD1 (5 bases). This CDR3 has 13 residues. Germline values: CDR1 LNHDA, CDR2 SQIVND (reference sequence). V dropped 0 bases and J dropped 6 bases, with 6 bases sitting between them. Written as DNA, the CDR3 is TGTGCCAGTAGTATAGAGCAGGGCAATGAGCAGTTCTTC. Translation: CASSIEQGNEQFF.

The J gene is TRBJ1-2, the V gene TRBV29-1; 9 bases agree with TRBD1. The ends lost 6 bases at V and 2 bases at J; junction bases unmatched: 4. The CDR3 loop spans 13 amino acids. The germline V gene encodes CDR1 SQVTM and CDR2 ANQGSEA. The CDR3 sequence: CSVRDRENYGYTF. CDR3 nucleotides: TGCAGCGTGCGGGACAGGGAGAACTATGGCTACACCTTC.

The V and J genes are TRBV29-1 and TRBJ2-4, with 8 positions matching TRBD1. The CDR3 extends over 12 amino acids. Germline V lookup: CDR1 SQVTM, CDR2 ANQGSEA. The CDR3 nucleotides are TGCAGTGCCGACAGGGGCAAAAACATTCAGTACTTC. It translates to CSADRGKNIQYF.

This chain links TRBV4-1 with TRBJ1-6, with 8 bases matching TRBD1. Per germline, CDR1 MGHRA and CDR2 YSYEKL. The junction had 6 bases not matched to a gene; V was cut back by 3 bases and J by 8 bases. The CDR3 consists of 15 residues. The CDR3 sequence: CASSQPGTGYSPLHF. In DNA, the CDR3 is TGCGCCAGCAGCCAGCCCGGGACAGGCTATTCACCCCTCCACTTT.

Written as DNA, the CDR3 is TGTGCCAGCTCCCAACAGGCGGGGGCCCTTAGCAATCAGCCCCAGCATTTT. It encodes CASSQQAGALSNQPQHF. This chain connects TRBV18 to TRBJ1-5; TRBD1 is a possible D gene (6 bases). The V end lost 6 bases, the J end lost 0 bases, and 18 bases lay between the germline ends. Per germline, CDR1 KGHSH and CDR2 LQKENI. The CDR3 extends over 17 amino acids.

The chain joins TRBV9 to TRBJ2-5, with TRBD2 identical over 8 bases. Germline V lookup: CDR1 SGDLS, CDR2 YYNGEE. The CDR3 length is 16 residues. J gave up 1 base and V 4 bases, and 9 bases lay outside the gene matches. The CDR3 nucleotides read TGTGCCAGCAGCAGCCGGGAGCGGGGGATCCAAGAGACCCAGTACTTC. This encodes CASSSRERGIQETQYF.

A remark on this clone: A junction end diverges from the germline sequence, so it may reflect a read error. CDR3 protein: CASSPGLLVETQYF. The CDR3 DNA follows: TGTGCTAGCAGTCCGGGACTCCTGGTGGAGACCCAGTACTTC. This rearrangement joins TRBV7-7 to TRBJ2-5, with a possible D match to TRBD2 (6 bases). The germline gives CDR1 SSHAT, CDR2 FNYEAQ (reference sequence). The CDR3 consists of 14 residues.

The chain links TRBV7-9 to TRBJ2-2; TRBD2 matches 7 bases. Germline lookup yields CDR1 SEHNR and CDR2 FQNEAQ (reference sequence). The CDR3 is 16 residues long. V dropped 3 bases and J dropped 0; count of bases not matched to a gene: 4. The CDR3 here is CASSLIGLANTGELFF. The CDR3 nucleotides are TGTGCCAGCAGCTTGATCGGACTAGCGAACACCGGGGAGCTGTTTTTT.

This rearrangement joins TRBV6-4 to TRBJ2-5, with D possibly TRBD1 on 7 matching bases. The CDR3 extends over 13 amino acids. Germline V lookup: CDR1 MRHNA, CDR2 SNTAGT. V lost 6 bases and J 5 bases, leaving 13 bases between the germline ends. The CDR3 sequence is CASSPQGGETQYF. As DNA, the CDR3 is TGTGCCAGCAGCCCCCAGGGGGGTGAGACCCAGTACTTC.

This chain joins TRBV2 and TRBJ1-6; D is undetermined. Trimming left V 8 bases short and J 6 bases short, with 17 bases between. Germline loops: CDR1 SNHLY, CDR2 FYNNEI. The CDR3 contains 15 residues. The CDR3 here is CASALGVAANSPLHF. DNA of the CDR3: TGTGCCAGCGCCCTCGGGGTTGCCGCTAATTCACCCCTCCACTTT.

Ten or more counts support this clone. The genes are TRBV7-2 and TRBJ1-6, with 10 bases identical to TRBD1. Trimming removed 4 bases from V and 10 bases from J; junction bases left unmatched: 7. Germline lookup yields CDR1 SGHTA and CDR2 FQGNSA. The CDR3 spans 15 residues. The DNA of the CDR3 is TGTGCCAGCAGCTCTGGGGGACAGGGGCGATCACCCCTCCACTTT. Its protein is CASSSGGQGRSPLHF.

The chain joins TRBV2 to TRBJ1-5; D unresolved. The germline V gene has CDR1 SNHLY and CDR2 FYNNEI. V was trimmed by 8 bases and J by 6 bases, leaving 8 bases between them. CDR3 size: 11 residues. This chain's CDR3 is CASGASQPQHF. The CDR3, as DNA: TGTGCCAGCGGAGCGAGTCAGCCCCAGCATTTT.

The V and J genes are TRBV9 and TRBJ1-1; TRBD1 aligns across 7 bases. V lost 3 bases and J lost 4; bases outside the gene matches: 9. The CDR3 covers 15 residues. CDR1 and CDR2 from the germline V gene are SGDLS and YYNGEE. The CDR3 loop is CASSARQGSSTEAFF. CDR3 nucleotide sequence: TGTGCCAGCAGCGCCCGACAGGGTAGTAGCACTGAAGCTTTCTTT.

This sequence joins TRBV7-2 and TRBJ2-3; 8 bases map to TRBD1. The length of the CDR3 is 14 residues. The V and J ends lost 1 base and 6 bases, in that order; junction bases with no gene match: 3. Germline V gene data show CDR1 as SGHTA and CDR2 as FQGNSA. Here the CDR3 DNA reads TGTGCCAGCAGCTTAGGGACAGGGTTGGATACGCAGTATTTT. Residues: CASSLGTGLDTQYF. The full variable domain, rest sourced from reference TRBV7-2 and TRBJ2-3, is GAGVSQSPSNKVTEKGKDVELRCDPISGHTALYWYRQSLGQGLEFLIYFQGNSAPDKSGLPSDRFSAERTGGSVSTLTIQRTQQEDSAVYLCASSLGTGLDTQYFGPGTRLTVL.

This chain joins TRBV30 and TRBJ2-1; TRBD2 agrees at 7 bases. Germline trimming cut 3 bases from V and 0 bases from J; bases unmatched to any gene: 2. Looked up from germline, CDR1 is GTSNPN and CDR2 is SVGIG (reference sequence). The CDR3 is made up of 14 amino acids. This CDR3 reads CAWRGGSSYNEQFF. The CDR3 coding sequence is TGTGCCTGGAGGGGCGGGAGCTCCTACAATGAGCAGTTCTTC.

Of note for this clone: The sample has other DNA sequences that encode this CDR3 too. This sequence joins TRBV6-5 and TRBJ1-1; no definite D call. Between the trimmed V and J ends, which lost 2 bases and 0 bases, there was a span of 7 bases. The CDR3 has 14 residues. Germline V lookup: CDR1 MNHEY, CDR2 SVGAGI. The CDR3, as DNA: TGTGCCAGCAGTTACCGCGGGATGAACACTGAAGCTTTCTTT. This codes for CASSYRGMNTEAFF.

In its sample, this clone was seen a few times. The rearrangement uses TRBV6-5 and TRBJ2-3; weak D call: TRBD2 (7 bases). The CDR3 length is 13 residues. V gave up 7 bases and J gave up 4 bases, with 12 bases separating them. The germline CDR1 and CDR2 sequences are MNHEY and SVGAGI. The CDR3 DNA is TGTGCCAGCATGGGGGCGGGGGCAGATACGCAGTATTTT. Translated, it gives CASMGAGADTQYF.

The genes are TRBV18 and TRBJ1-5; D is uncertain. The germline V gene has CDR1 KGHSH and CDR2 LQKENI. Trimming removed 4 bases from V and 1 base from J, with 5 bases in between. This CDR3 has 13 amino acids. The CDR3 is CASSRQSNQPQHF. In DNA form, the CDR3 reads TGTGCCAGCTCACGACAAAGCAATCAGCCCCAGCATTTT.

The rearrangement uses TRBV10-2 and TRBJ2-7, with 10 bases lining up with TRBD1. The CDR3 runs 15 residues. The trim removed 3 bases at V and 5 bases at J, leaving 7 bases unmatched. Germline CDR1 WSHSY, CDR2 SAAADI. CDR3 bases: TGCGCCAGCAGTGATCCGGGACAGGGGACCCACGAGCAGTACTTC. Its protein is CASSDPGQGTHEQYF.

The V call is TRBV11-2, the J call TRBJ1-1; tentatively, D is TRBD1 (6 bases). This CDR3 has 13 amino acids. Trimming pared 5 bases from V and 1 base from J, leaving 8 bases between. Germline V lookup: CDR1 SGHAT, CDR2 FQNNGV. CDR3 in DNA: TGTGCCAGCAGCCAACAGGGGAACACTGAAGCTTTCTTT. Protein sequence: CASSQQGNTEAFF.

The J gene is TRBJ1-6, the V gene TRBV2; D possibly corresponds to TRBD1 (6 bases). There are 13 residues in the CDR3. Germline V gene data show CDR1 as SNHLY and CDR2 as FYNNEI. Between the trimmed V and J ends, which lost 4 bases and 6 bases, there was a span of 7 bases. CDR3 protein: CASSGTVNSPLHF. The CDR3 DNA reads TGTGCCAGCAGTGGGACAGTTAATTCACCCCTCCACTTT. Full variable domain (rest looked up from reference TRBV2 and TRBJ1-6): EPEVTQTPSHQVTQMGQEVILRCVPISNHLYFYWYRQILGQKVEFLVSFYNNEISEKSEIFDDQFSVERPDGSNFTLKIRSTKLEDSAMYFCASSGTVNSPLHFGNGTRLTVT.

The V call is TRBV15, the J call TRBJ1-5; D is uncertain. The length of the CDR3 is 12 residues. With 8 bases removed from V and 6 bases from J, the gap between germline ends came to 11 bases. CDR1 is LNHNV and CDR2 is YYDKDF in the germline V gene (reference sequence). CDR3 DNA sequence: TGTGCCACCCAGCTCCCGGGTCAGCCCCAGCATTTT. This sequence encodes CATQLPGQPQHF.

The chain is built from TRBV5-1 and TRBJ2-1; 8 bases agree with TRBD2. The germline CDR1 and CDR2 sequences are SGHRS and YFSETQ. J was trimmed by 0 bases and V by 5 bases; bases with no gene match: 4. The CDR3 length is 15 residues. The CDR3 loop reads CASRSGLASYNEQFF. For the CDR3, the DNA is TGCGCCAGCAGATCAGGACTAGCCTCCTACAATGAGCAGTTCTTC.

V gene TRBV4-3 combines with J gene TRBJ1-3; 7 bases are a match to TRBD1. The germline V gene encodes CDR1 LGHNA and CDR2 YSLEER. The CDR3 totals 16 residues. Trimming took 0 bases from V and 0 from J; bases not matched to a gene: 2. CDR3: CASSQDRGPSGNTIYF. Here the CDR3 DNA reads TGCGCCAGCAGCCAAGATAGGGGGCCCTCTGGAAACACCATATATTTT.

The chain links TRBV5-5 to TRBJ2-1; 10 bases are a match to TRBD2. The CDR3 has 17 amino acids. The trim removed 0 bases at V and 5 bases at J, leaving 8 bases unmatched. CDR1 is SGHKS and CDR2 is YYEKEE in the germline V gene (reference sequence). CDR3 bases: TGTGCCAGCAGCTTGGGCCCTAGCGGGGGCGGGGACAATGAGCAGTTCTTC. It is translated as CASSLGPSGGGDNEQFF.

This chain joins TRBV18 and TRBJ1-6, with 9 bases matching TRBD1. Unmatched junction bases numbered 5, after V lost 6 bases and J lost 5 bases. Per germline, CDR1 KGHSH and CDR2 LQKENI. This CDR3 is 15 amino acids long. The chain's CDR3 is CASSLRDRDNSPLHF. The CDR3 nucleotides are TGTGCCAGCTCCCTCCGGGACAGGGATAATTCACCCCTCCACTTT.

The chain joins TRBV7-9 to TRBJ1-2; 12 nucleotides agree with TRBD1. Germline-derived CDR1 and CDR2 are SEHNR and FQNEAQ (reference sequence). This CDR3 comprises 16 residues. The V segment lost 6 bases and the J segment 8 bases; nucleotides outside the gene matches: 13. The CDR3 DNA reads TGTGCCAGCAGAAAAAAAGGAGGGACAGGGGGCGGGGGCTACACCTTC. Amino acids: CASRKKGGTGGGGYTF.